The entry that follows covers one T cell receptor (beta chain) sequence. The antigen is not known. This entry comes from a study of T cells in Graves' hyperthyroidism and ophthalmopathy. Study information: The initial diagnosis was the point when peripheral blood was collected, ahead of any treatment.

Exclusion of a patient resulted from uncontrolled infection, other autoimmune disease, pregnancy or lactation. In making diagnoses, clinical symptoms, serum thyroxine and TRAb, thyroid ultrasound and orbital computed tomography were all used. The investigators amplified TCR beta CDR3 regions from RNA transcripts. RT-PCR in the first round (using the HTBI primer set) targeted the TCR CDR3. TCRdb processed the multiplex PCR reads anew with MiXCR; each CDR3 protein has one entry. This table has hundreds of thousands of distinct CDR3 sequences, under 15% appearing once. Study-wide findings and caveats: Researchers found most expanded thyroid clonotypes above 0.001 in blood as well.

J lost 3 bases, V lost 4 bases, and 4 bases had no gene match. This CDR3 comprises 13 residues. Germline V lookup: CDR1 SGDLS, CDR2 YYNGEE. Sequenced: blood. The chain uses TRBV9 and TRBJ2-7, with 7 bases aligning to TRBD1. The receptor was derived from a woman younger than 30 with Graves' hyperthyroidism. The chain's CDR3 is CASSPTGRYEQYF. CDR3 sequence (DNA): TGTGCCAGCAGCCCGACAGGGCGCTACGAGCAGTACTTC.